These 11 T cell receptor beta chains were sequenced from one sample in a study of tissue T cells after allogeneic stem cell transplantation. Assay: immunoSEQ multiplex PCR; the TCRdb copy retains only in-frame clones and omits some. The data hold more than 4,000 clones, with about 50% observed a single time. Time point in this sample: mouse harvest day 14 after allogeneic transplant. The graft held 10^6 splenic CD5+ T cells and 10^7 T-cell-depleted bone marrow cells. The sequencing input was lymph node tissue. The receptors were sampled from a female BALB/c mouse given C57BL/6 T cells with graft-versus-host disease after an allogeneic hematopoietic cell transplant.

Points on this clone: Genes and germline come from the mouse. The read terminates 1 residue ahead of where the CDR3 ends, so the germline J gene completes it. The chain employs TRBV13-2 and TRBJ2-5, with 12 positions matching TRBD2. The CDR3 is 15 residues long. The V gene end was trimmed by 0 bases and the J gene end by 6 bases; junction bases not matched to a gene: 2. Germline V CDR1 and CDR2: NNHNN, SYGAGS (reference sequence). Incomplete CDR3 DNA: TGTGCCAGCGGTGATGGACTGGGGGGGCTTGACACCCAGTAC. Its protein is CASGDGLGGLDTQY. From start to end, the CDR3 is CASGDGLGGLDTQYF.

As to this clone: Any gene name here is a mouse gene name. The read stops 1 residue short of the end of the CDR3; the missing end is completed from the germline J gene. This sequence joins TRBV3 and TRBJ2-1, with D maybe TRBD2 (5 bases). Germline V CDR1 and CDR2: SNHLY, FYNGKV (reference sequence). This CDR3 is 13 amino acids long. Trimming took 2 bases from V and 3 from J, leaving 5 bases between them. The CDR3 spells CASSLLGYAEQFF. CDR3 DNA (partial): TGTGCCAGCAGCTTACTGGGCTATGCTGAGCAGTTC.

Comment on this clone: The gene symbols are mouse symbols. From the germline J gene comes the end of the CDR3, since the read stops 1 residue before it. This rearrangement joins TRBV13-2 to TRBJ1-1, with D maybe TRBD1 (5 bases). Germline V lookup: CDR1 NNHNN, CDR2 SYGAGS (reference sequence). This CDR3 contains 10 residues. V was shortened by 4 bases and J by 7 bases, with 5 bases between the two germline ends. CDR3 DNA (partial): TGTGCCAGCGGTAGGGGAGAAGTCTTC. As protein: CASGRGEVF. The whole CDR3 reads CASGRGEVFF.

As to this clone: The listed genes are named as in mouse. The CDR3 spells CASGGGRGDTQYF. CDR3 bases read: TGTGCCAGCGGTGGAGGGCGCGGAGACACCCAGTAC. The chain uses TRBV13-2 and TRBJ2-5; D ambiguous. The sequence runs out 1 residue before the end of the CDR3; the remainder is reconstructed from the germline J gene. Trimming left V 3 bases short and J 5 bases short, with 10 bases between. Germline CDR1 and CDR2: NNHNN and SYGAGS (reference sequence). This CDR3 has 13 amino acids.

Details on this clone: Gene names follow the mouse nomenclature. The read finishes 1 residue shy of the CDR3 end, and the germline J gene is used to complete it. The rearrangement links TRBV31 to TRBJ1-1, with D unresolved. The CDR3 extends over 13 amino acids. Germline V gene data show CDR1 as GKSSPN and CDR2 as SITVG. The V gene lost 0 bases and the J gene lost 0 bases, with 5 bases spanning the gap. The CDR3 reads CAWSLAANTEVFF. The CDR3 DNA, read in part, is TGTGCCTGGAGTCTAGCAGCAAACACAGAAGTCTTC.

Sample share makes this clone medium-sized (0.01 to 0.1%). The germline and genes are mouse ones. The sequence runs out 1 residue before the end of the CDR3; the remainder is reconstructed from the germline J gene. The chain recombines TRBV2 with TRBJ2-1, with D tentatively TRBD1 (6 bases). Per germline, CDR1 LGHNA and CDR2 YSYQKL. V was clipped by 3 bases and J by 8 bases, with 8 bases between them. This CDR3 is 12 amino acids long. The CDR3 bases that were read are TGTGCCAGCAGCCAGCAGGGGACTGAGCAGTTC. It encodes CASSQQGTEQF. The CDR3 as a whole reads CASSQQGTEQFF.

With respect to this clone: The germline and genes are mouse ones. Read data end 1 residue before the CDR3 end; the end is taken from the germline J gene. The rearrangement joins TRBV16 to TRBJ1-4, with 8 bases fitting TRBD1. This CDR3 spans 15 amino acids. Germline CDR1 reads SGHSA; CDR2 reads FRNQAP. Trimming removed 5 bases from V and 2 bases from J; junction bases left unmatched: 4. The CDR3 is CASSPRQGSNERLFF. CDR3 bases read: TGTGCAAGCAGCCCCCGACAGGGGTCCAACGAAAGATTATTT.

By frequency in the sample, this clone is medium-sized. Mouse germline and gene names are used. Incomplete CDR3 DNA: TGTGCCAGCAGCCAAGAGTGGGGGGTGAGTGCAGAAACGCTGTAT. Translated: CASSQEWGVSAETLY. The whole CDR3 protein is CASSQEWGVSAETLYF. The chain employs TRBV5 and TRBJ2-3, with TRBD2 matching 7 bases. The CDR3 end is not reached by the read, which stops 1 residue before it; the germline J gene fills it in. CDR3 length: 16 residues. The germline CDR1 and CDR2 sequences are LGHNA and YNLKQL (reference sequence). The V segment lost 0 bases and the J segment 0 bases; nucleotides outside the gene matches: 3.

As regards this clone: Gene names are the mouse ones. The read is 1 residue too short to cover the CDR3 end, so that end is filled in from the germline J gene. This sequence joins TRBV15 and TRBJ2-5, with 10 bases aligning to TRBD2. J lost 5 bases, V lost 5 bases, and 4 bases had no gene match. CDR3 length: 14 amino acids. The germline gives CDR1 SGHND, CDR2 FRSKSL. Here the CDR3 reads CASSPGLGADTQYF. The CDR3 DNA, read in part, is TGTGCCAGCAGTCCCGGACTGGGGGCAGACACCCAGTAC.

This clone showed up just a few times. The gene names given are mouse names. The read gets to within 1 residue of the CDR3 end, and the germline J gene fills in the rest. This chain joins TRBV23 and TRBJ2-4; whether TRBD2, the table's D call, matches the DNA was not checked. The germline V gene encodes CDR1 KGHTA and CDR2 FQNQQP. This CDR3 is built from 16 residues. CDR3 bases read: TGCTCCAGCAGTCCTGGACTGGGGGGGAGTCAAAACACCTTGTAC. It translates to CSSSPGLGGSQNTLY. The CDR3 as a whole reads CSSSPGLGGSQNTLYF.

This clone rates as medium-sized. Mouse gene names apply. The missing CDR3 end, 1 residue past where the read stops, is filled in from the germline J gene. This chain uses TRBV5 with TRBJ1-1, with 8 bases aligning to TRBD1. CDR1 is LGHNA, CDR2 YNLKQL, per germline (reference sequence). CDR3 length: 14 amino acids. The trim removed 4 bases at V and 1 base at J, leaving 2 bases unmatched. CDR3 sequence reads: CASSPDRANTEVFF. CDR3 DNA, as far as it was read: TGTGCCAGCAGCCCGGACAGGGCGAACACAGAAGTCTTC.